This TCR beta chain derives from a study of CD8+CD57+ T cells in acquired aplastic anemia (dated by TCRdb to 2017 to 2018). Notes on the research overall: A mean of approximately 3 ug of DNA, ranging from roughly 0.19 to 27.4 ug, was extracted from sorted CD4+ and CD8+ cells. An average of approximately 10 million reads for CD4+ cells and under 13 million reads for CD8+ cells was obtained from healthy donor samples. What the research found in general, with its limitations: Around 30 CD8+ CDR3 sequences were found to be shared between patients and controls, but these sequences appeared to be highly expressed in patients and within the immunodominant clones of the patients. Patients and healthy controls showed no significant difference in CD8+ Simpson's diversity (P=0.060).

The study deep-sequenced TCR repertoires of sorted CD4+ and CD8+ blood T cells from severe aplastic anemia patients and healthy subjects. Ficoll-Paque density gradient centrifugation was used to isolate peripheral blood mononuclear cells. Before DNA extraction, CD4+ and CD8+ T cells were sorted with FACS or magnetic beads. Comment on this clonotype: No cognate antigen has been identified for it. A single base separates this from a much larger clone, so it may be a read error.

The CDR3, from cysteine to phenylalanine, totals 12 residues. Only the CDR3 part of the read is kept: 36 bases, read in frame from the first base. Based on the germline V gene (reference sequence), the CDR1 and CDR2 sequences are GTSNPN and SVGIG. Genomic DNA served as template for TCR beta VDJ combination and CDR3 sequence profiling. An Illumina HiSeq 2000 was used for TCR repertoire sequencing. In the paper's pipeline: Repertoires were assessed using TRBV/TRBJ rearrangement plots, CDR3 size and DJ length profiles, and Simpson's diversity index. The immunodominant clone was defined as the most abundant DNA sequence in deep sequencing data. CDR3 amino acid sequences were checked for sharing between subjects and were compared against published repertoires and the VDJdb database. TCRdb redid the processing of the public reads, applying fastp at Q25 and MiXCR, and retained in-frame beta chains. Duplicate CDR3 protein sequences are folded into a single record with the most common DNA and genes. The authors' filters were not applied to this entry. For this sample there are about 200,000 distinct CDR3 sequences; almost 35% appear just once. The ten largest account for 1.1% of the sample.

Recombination linked TRBV30 to TRBJ1-2, with a tentative D gene TRBD1 over 5 matching bases. The origin of this receptor is a human donor in good health, serving as a control. Specimen: sorted CD4+, CD8+, or CD8+CD57+ T cells (not recorded which) from PBMCs. The sequenced DNA: TGTGCCTGGAGCCCAGGGAACTATGGCCACACCTTC. Its protein reads: CAWSPGNYGHTF.